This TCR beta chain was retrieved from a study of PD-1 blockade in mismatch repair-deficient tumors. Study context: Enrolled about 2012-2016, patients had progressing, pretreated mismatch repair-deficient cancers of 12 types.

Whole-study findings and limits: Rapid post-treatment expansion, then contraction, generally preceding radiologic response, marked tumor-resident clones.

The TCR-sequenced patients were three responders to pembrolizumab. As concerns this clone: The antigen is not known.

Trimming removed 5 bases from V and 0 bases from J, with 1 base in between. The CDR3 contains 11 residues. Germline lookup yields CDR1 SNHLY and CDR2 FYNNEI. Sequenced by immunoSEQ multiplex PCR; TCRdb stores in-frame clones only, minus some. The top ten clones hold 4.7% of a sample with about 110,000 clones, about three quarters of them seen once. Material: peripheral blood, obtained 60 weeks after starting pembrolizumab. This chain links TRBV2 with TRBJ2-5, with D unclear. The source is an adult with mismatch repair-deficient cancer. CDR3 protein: CASSYQETQYF. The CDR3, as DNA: TGTGCCAGCAGTTACCAAGAGACCCAGTACTTC.